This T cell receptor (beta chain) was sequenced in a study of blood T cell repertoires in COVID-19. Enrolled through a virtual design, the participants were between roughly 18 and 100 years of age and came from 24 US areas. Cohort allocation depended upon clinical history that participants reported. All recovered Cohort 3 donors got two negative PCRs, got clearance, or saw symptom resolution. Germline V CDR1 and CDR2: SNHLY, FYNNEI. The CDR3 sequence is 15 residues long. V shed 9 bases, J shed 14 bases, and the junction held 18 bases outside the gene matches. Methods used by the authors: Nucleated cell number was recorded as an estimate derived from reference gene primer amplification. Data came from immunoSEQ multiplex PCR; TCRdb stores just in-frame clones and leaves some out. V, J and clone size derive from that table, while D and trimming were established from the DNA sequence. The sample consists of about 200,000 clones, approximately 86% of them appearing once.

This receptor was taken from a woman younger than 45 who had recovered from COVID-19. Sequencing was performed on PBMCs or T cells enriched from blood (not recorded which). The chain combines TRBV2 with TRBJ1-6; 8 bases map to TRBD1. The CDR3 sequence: CAREDRVDPGGTLHF. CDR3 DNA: TGTGCCAGAGAGGACAGGGTGGACCCAGGAGGCACCCTCCACTTT.